This T cell receptor beta chain is drawn from a study of radiation and T cells in renal cell carcinoma. Findings and caveats of the study: Top tumor clonotypes rose in blood 2 weeks post-radiation, then contracted.

Time point meaning: blood 2 weeks post-SBRT. Treatment denoted: 15 Gy SBRT to primary tumor, nephrectomy 4 weeks later. After SBRT, blood was collected at 2 and 4 weeks, plus baseline. Germline lookup yields CDR1 SQVTM and CDR2 ANQGSEA. With 5 bases clipped from V and 6 bases from J, the junction kept 20 bases outside the gene matches. This CDR3 is built from 17 residues. Libraries were prepared by immunoSEQ multiplex PCR; TCRdb keeps only in-frame clonotypes and omits some of them. The profile shows 100,000 to 150,000 clones, roughly four fifths of them singletons. There are many counts of this clone. The target antigen is unknown.

The clonotype was recovered from a man aged 50 or older with renal cell carcinoma. Sequencing was performed on blood, taken from a patient whose treatment included radiotherapy and nephrectomy. The chain employs TRBV29-1 and TRBJ1-2; 8 nucleotides match TRBD1. CDR3 nucleotide sequence: TGCAGCGTTCGTTACCTTGGGACAGGTCTTTCCCATGATGGCTACACCTTC. It is translated as CSVRYLGTGLSHDGYTF.